Shown below are 19 T cell receptor beta chains from a single sample sequenced in a study of T cell responses to AZD1222 COVID-19 vaccine (dated by TCRdb to 2020 to 2023). What the time point label conveys for this sample: about 28 days (+/-7) after the second vaccine dose. The treatment or condition tag for this specimen amounts to: meningococcal conjugate vaccine given as trial control. Library method: the immunoSEQ multiplex PCR assay. The clones in this table, taken by TCRdb from immuneACCESS, are in-frame only. Not every clone is retained; where verified, under half of the shortfall comes from an unresolved V gene, and the cause of the rest is unknown. The sample table contains 150,000 to 200,000 clones; only one count was recorded for more than 90% of them. The ten largest clones take up less than 4.5% of the sample. Sequenced here: peripheral blood, sampled 28 days after the second dose of the MenACWY control vaccine. The receptors originated from an adult who received the MenACWY meningococcal vaccine as a control.

The rearrangement links TRBV7-3 to TRBJ2-5, with D hard to call. V was cut by 6 bases and J by 5 bases, with 16 bases left in between. There are 14 residues in the CDR3. Germline V gene data show CDR1 as SGHTA and CDR2 as FQGTGA. The CDR3 DNA follows: TGTGCCAGCAGACAAGGGCCCGGCAGGGAGACCCAGTACTTC. Translation: CASRQGPGRETQYF.

This clone was seen once. V gene TRBV19 combines with J gene TRBJ1-5; no definite D call. The CDR3 runs to 14 residues. V lost 6 bases to trimming and J lost 4 bases, with 13 bases between them. Germline assignment: CDR1 LNHDA and CDR2 SQIVND (reference sequence). CDR3 residues: CASSPPMWNQPQHF. CDR3 coding DNA: TGTGCCAGTAGCCCGCCGATGTGGAATCAGCCCCAGCATTTT.

This clone has only a few counts. J is TRBJ2-5 and V is TRBV29-1, with a possible D match to TRBD2 (6 bases). The germline gives CDR1 SQVTM, CDR2 ANQGSEA. V lost 7 bases and J 3 bases, leaving 18 bases between the germline ends. The CDR3 is 14 residues long. The CDR3 DNA sequence: TGCAGCGCTCTAGGCGGGACTCCTAAAGAGACCCAGTACTTC. Protein: CSALGGTPKETQYF. The complete variable domain, with remaining parts taken from reference TRBV29-1 and TRBJ2-5, reads SAVISQKPSRDICQRGTSLTIQCQVDSQVTMMFWYRQQPGQSLTLIATANQGSEATYESGFVIDKFPISRPNLTFSTLTVSNMSPEDSSIYLCSALGGTPKETQYFGPGTRLLVL.

The chain links TRBV2 to TRBJ2-1; a possible D gene is TRBD2 (6 bases). The germline gives CDR1 SNHLY, CDR2 FYNNEI. The CDR3 covers 17 residues. V was cut by 0 bases and J by 8 bases, with 20 bases left in between. In nucleotides, the CDR3 is TGTGCCAGCAGTGAAGCGCTCCCCAGGATTGGCGGGGATGAGCAGTTCTTC. This encodes CASSEALPRIGGDEQFF.

The V gene is TRBV18, the J gene TRBJ1-3; D uncertain. This CDR3 comprises 17 residues. Per germline, CDR1 KGHSH and CDR2 LQKENI. V was cut by 6 bases and J by 0 bases, with 18 bases left in between. The CDR3 loop is CASSRLGPGNSGNTIYF. Here the CDR3 DNA reads TGTGCCAGCTCGAGACTTGGGCCAGGAAACTCTGGAAACACCATATATTTT.

The chain combines TRBV9 with TRBJ2-7; 9 bases match TRBD2. The CDR3 totals 16 residues. J lost 0 bases, V lost 0 bases, and 4 bases had no gene match. Germline loops: CDR1 SGDLS, CDR2 YYNGEE. This CDR3 is CASSVGLAAASYEQYF. CDR3 DNA: TGTGCCAGCAGCGTAGGACTAGCGGCCGCCTCCTACGAGCAGTACTTC.

The chain recombines TRBV24-1 with TRBJ2-3; TRBD1 matches at 8 bases. This CDR3 spans 15 amino acids. Unmatched junction bases numbered 3, after V lost 0 bases and J lost 5 bases. From germline, CDR1 is KGHDR and CDR2 SFDVKD. The CDR3 reads CATSDLQGARDTQYF. The CDR3 bases are TGTGCCACCAGTGATTTGCAGGGGGCACGAGATACGCAGTATTTT.

V gene TRBV24-1 combines with J gene TRBJ2-4, with a weak D call TRBD2 (7 bases). This CDR3 has 13 residues. CDR1 is KGHDR and CDR2 is SFDVKD in the germline V gene. Deletions cut 4 bases from V and 8 bases from J, with 11 bases between. The CDR3 here is CATSDGGLDIQYF. The CDR3 coding sequence is TGTGCCACCAGTGACGGGGGGCTTGACATTCAGTACTTC.

This rearrangement joins TRBV6-5 to TRBJ2-7; 7 nucleotides agree with TRBD1. This CDR3 is built from 13 residues. Germline CDR1 MNHEY, CDR2 SVGAGI. Trimming took 6 bases from V and 1 from J; bases not matched to a gene: 3. The CDR3: CASSPTGSYEQYF. The CDR3 nucleotides read TGTGCCAGCAGCCCGACAGGGTCCTACGAGCAGTACTTC.

The chain is built from TRBV10-1 and TRBJ1-1; D remains unclear. With 1 base removed from V and 5 bases from J, the gap between germline ends came to 17 bases. This CDR3 has 16 amino acids. Looked up from germline, CDR1 is WNHNN and CDR2 is SYGVQD (reference sequence). This chain's CDR3 is CASSEWANPGVTEAFF. Here the CDR3 DNA reads TGCGCCAGCAGTGAGTGGGCAAATCCCGGGGTTACTGAAGCTTTCTTT.

The chain employs TRBV29-1 and TRBJ1-5; no reliable D call. CDR3 size: 11 residues. Germline V gives CDR1 SQVTM, CDR2 ANQGSEA. The ends were cut back, 4 bases at V and 5 bases at J, with 6 bases in the middle. The DNA for the CDR3 is TGCAGCGTTGGGACCGATCAGCCCCAGCATTTT. Amino acids: CSVGTDQPQHF.

Regarding this clone: This CDR3 is also generated by other DNA sequences in the sample. The chain links TRBV19 to TRBJ2-7; D gene uncertain. The CDR3 has 13 amino acids. Germline CDR1 is LNHDA and CDR2 is SQIVND (reference sequence). V was shortened by 3 bases and J by 4 bases, with 10 bases between the two germline ends. CDR3 in amino acids: CASSIGQFYEQYF. CDR3 nucleotide sequence: TGTGCCAGTAGTATTGGTCAATTTTACGAGCAGTACTTC.

The chain joins TRBV18 to TRBJ2-7; D is unclear. The germline V and J ends were trimmed by 1 base and 6 bases, with 13 bases remaining between them. Germline assignment: CDR1 KGHSH and CDR2 LQKENI. The CDR3 has 14 amino acids. The CDR3 DNA reads TGTGCCAGCTCACCACGTCCGGAACTGAGCGAGCAGTACTTC. Translated, it gives CASSPRPELSEQYF.

The DNA of the CDR3 is TGTGCCAGCAGCCAAGGGACAGTCTATAATTCACCCCTCCACTTT. Protein: CASSQGTVYNSPLHF. The V call is TRBV4-2, the J call TRBJ1-6, with a weak D call TRBD1 (6 bases). Trimming left V 1 base short and J 3 bases short, with 7 bases between. Germline loops: CDR1 LGHNA, CDR2 YNFKEQ. The CDR3 consists of 15 residues.

The chain employs TRBV19 and TRBJ1-3; D uncertain. The germline V and J ends were trimmed by 6 bases and 0 bases, with 12 bases remaining between them. CDR1 is LNHDA, CDR2 SQIVND, per germline (reference sequence). The CDR3 contains 15 residues. In nucleotides, the CDR3 is TGTGCCAGTAGCCCAGGACCGGTCTCTGGAAACACCATATATTTT. This sequence encodes CASSPGPVSGNTIYF.

The V gene is TRBV18, the J gene TRBJ2-2, with 8 nucleotides matching TRBD2. Germline CDR1 reads KGHSH; CDR2 reads LQKENI. CDR3 size: 16 residues. V was pared by 2 bases and J by 4 bases, with 6 bases of the junction left unmatched. The CDR3 spells CASSPRSGSRTGELFF. As DNA, the CDR3 is TGTGCCAGCTCACCAAGGAGCGGGAGTCGCACCGGGGAGCTGTTTTTT.

The V call is TRBV5-1, the J call TRBJ2-3; 10 bases align to TRBD2. This CDR3 has 16 residues. V shed 0 bases and J 2 bases; nucleotides not matched to a gene: 3. Germline V gives CDR1 SGHRS, CDR2 YFSETQ. Here the CDR3 DNA reads TGCGCCAGCAGCTTGGGGCTAGCGGGAGACACAGATACGCAGTATTTT. Its translation: CASSLGLAGDTDTQYF.

The V call is TRBV19, the J call TRBJ1-2; D is undetermined. V was trimmed by 6 bases and J by 3 bases, leaving 14 bases between them. The CDR3 is 14 residues long. CDR1 and CDR2 (germline): LNHDA, SQIVND (reference sequence). CDR3 coding DNA: TGTGCCAGTAGCCCTTACGGGGAACACTATGGCTACACCTTC. Encoded protein: CASSPYGEHYGYTF. Variable domain in full (rest from reference TRBV19 and TRBJ1-2): DGGITQSPKYLFRKEGQNVTLSCEQNLNHDAMYWYRQDPGQGLRLIYYSQIVNDFQKGDIAEGYSVSREKKESFPLTVTSAQKNPTAFYLCASSPYGEHYGYTFGSGTRLTVV.

The chain combines TRBV5-5 with TRBJ2-5; 8 bases are shared with TRBD1. Germline V lookup: CDR1 SGHKS, CDR2 YYEKEE (reference sequence). The CDR3 covers 15 residues. Losses at the gene ends were 0 bases for V and 5 bases for J; bases not matched to a gene: 6. CDR3 nucleotide sequence: TGTGCCAGCAGCTTGGCCAGTCGGACAGGGGAGACCCAGTACTTC. As protein: CASSLASRTGETQYF.